Below are 24 T cell receptor beta chains sequenced from a single sample in a study of long-term antiretroviral therapy in people with HIV. The libraries were made with immunoSEQ v3.0 at survey level. TCRdb keeps only in-frame clones here, not all; method: immunoSEQ multiplex PCR. This sample has about 19,000 clones; about nine tenths occur once, and the top ten carry 9.5% to 10%. Material: unsorted PBMCs, obtained 3 years after starting antiretroviral therapy. These receptors came from a man aged 50 or older with HIV.

A single count supports this clone. The chain carries TRBV7-9 and TRBJ2-6; D is undetermined. Trimming took 5 bases from V and 0 from J, leaving 11 bases between them. Germline CDR1 and CDR2: SEHNR and FQNEAQ (reference sequence). CDR3 length: 16 residues. CDR3 protein: CASSRQVPSGANVLTF. The CDR3 DNA is TGTGCCAGCAGCCGGCAGGTTCCCTCTGGGGCCAACGTCCTGACTTTC. Full variable domain (missing parts from reference TRBV7-9 and TRBJ2-6): DTGVSQNPRHKITKRGQNVTFRCDPISEHNRLYWYRQTLGQGPEFLTYFQNEAQLEKSRLLSDRFSAERPKGSFSTLEIQRTEQGDSAMYLCASSRQVPSGANVLTFGAGSRLTVL.

The chain combines TRBV5-6 with TRBJ1-1; D gene uncertain. Trimming removed 0 bases at V and 3 bases at J, with 18 bases between. Germline V lookup: CDR1 SGHDT, CDR2 YYEEEE. The CDR3 is 17 residues long. The CDR3 bases are TGTGCCAGCAGCTTGGGCGAACTCAGGAGGATTGACACTGAAGCTTTCTTT. It specifies CASSLGELRRIDTEAFF.

V is TRBV27 and J is TRBJ1-5; D possibly corresponds to TRBD1 (6 bases). The germline V gene has CDR1 MNHEY and CDR2 SMNVEV (reference sequence). The CDR3 consists of 14 residues. V was clipped by 3 bases and J by 5 bases, with 11 bases between them. The CDR3 sequence is CASSFLGGDQPQHF. CDR3 coding DNA: TGTGCCAGCAGTTTCCTCGGGGGCGATCAGCCCCAGCATTTT.

The chain carries TRBV5-8 and TRBJ1-1; D ambiguous. The germline V gene has CDR1 SGHTS and CDR2 YDEGEE. Trimming shortened V by 4 bases and J by 0 bases, and 19 bases separated the two germline ends. The CDR3 loop spans 17 amino acids. CDR3 DNA: TGTGCCAGCAGCACTCCTGGCATGTGGGGAATGAACACTGAAGCTTTCTTT. This translates into CASSTPGMWGMNTEAFF.

The rearrangement links TRBV19 to TRBJ1-5; D unclear. Germline values: CDR1 LNHDA, CDR2 SQIVND (reference sequence). V lost 0 bases, J lost 1 base, and 4 bases lay in between. The CDR3 runs 14 residues. The CDR3 loop reads CASSIERSNQPQHF. CDR3 nucleotide sequence: TGTGCCAGTAGTATAGAGAGGAGCAATCAGCCCCAGCATTTT.

This clone was seen a single time. This chain links TRBV5-3 with TRBJ1-1, with a tentative D call TRBD1 (5 bases). TRBV5-3 is reported as an ORF; its role is uncertain. CDR3 length: 12 amino acids. Between the trimmed V and J ends, which lost 3 bases and 5 bases, there was a span of 8 bases. For the CDR3, the DNA is TGTGCCAGAAGCTCCTGGGGGACTGAAGCTTTCTTT. Amino acids: CARSSWGTEAFF.

The chain carries TRBV7-6 and TRBJ1-4, with D uncertain. V lost 1 base, J lost 6 bases, and 15 bases lay in between. Germline assignment: CDR1 SGHVS and CDR2 FNYEAQ. The CDR3 loop spans 16 amino acids. The CDR3 protein is CASSLDRQAGDEKLFF. CDR3 nucleotides: TGTGCCAGCAGCTTAGACCGGCAGGCGGGCGATGAAAAACTGTTTTTT.

The DNA for the CDR3 is TGTGCCAGCAGCCGGGCCGGAGTAGGGACTGAAGCTTTCTTT. The encoded protein is CASSRAGVGTEAFF. The J gene is TRBJ1-1, the V gene TRBV11-3, with no clear D. CDR1 is SGHNT and CDR2 is YENEEA in the germline V gene. V was pared by 5 bases and J by 5 bases, with 15 bases between. The CDR3 is 14 amino acids.

The CDR3 reads CASSINKPSYEQYF. CDR3 DNA: TGTGCCAGTAGTATCAATAAACCCTCCTACGAGCAGTACTTC. J is TRBJ2-7 and V is TRBV19; D remains unclear. CDR3 length: 14 amino acids. The germline gives CDR1 LNHDA, CDR2 SQIVND (reference sequence). Deletions cut 3 bases from V and 0 bases from J, with 9 bases between.

This chain connects TRBV5-1 to TRBJ2-7, with TRBD1 identical over 7 bases. With V trimmed by 1 base and J by 6 bases, 4 bases remained unmatched. The CDR3 covers 13 residues. Germline assignment: CDR1 SGHRS and CDR2 YFSETQ. The CDR3 is CASSLRRDSEQYF. The CDR3 DNA reads TGCGCCAGCAGCTTGCGCAGGGACAGCGAGCAGTACTTC.

V is TRBV19 and J is TRBJ2-1; TRBD1 matches at 9 bases. The germline gives CDR1 LNHDA, CDR2 SQIVND (reference sequence). With 6 bases clipped from V and 7 bases from J, the junction kept 22 bases outside the gene matches. The CDR3 is 19 residues long. The CDR3 reads CASRPIRGRGDRDGNEQFF. The CDR3 DNA follows: TGTGCCAGTAGGCCCATACGGGGTAGAGGGGACAGGGACGGGAATGAGCAGTTCTTC.

V usage is TRBV6-5 and J usage is TRBJ2-7; 10 nucleotides match TRBD1. The CDR3 has 14 residues. Germline trimming cut 4 bases from V and 6 bases from J; bases unmatched to any gene: 6. CDR1 MNHEY and CDR2 SVGAGI come from the germline V gene. The CDR3 spells CASSSLDRGFEQYF. In nucleotides, the CDR3 is TGTGCCAGCAGTTCCCTGGACAGGGGGTTCGAGCAGTACTTC.

The V and J genes are TRBV5-1 and TRBJ2-3; a possible D gene is TRBD2 (5 bases). Trimming removed 1 base from V and 6 bases from J, with 12 bases in between. Germline V gene sequence: CDR1 SGHRS, CDR2 YFSETQ. This CDR3 spans 14 amino acids. The CDR3 bases are TGCGCCAGCAGCTTGAGCGGTCTTGGGGATACGCAGTATTTT. Encoded protein: CASSLSGLGDTQYF.

The CDR3 coding sequence is TGCGCCAGCAGTGATTACGGGGGGGCTGAGAACACCGGGGAGCTGTTTTTT. Translated: CASSDYGGAENTGELFF. This chain links TRBV10-1 with TRBJ2-2; 8 bases are a match to TRBD2. The CDR3 runs 17 residues. Germline CDR1 reads WNHNN; CDR2 reads SYGVQD (reference sequence). The trim removed 3 bases at V and 1 base at J, leaving 7 bases unmatched.

The chain links TRBV7-9 to TRBJ1-1; tentative D call: TRBD1 (6 bases). Germline CDR1 is SEHNR and CDR2 is FQNEAQ (reference sequence). The CDR3 consists of 13 residues. Trimming took 1 base from V and 5 from J, leaving 8 bases between them. As DNA, the CDR3 is TGTGCCAGCAGCTTAGAGGACAGTACTGAAGCTTTCTTT. As protein: CASSLEDSTEAFF.

The chain carries TRBV5-4 and TRBJ2-3; TRBD2 matches 12 bases. Trimming at V came to 3 bases and at J to 2 bases, leaving 7 bases not matched to a gene. The CDR3 loop spans 17 amino acids. From germline, CDR1 is SGHNT and CDR2 YYREEE (reference sequence). CDR3 amino acids: CASSSRLAGAFTDTQYF. In DNA, the CDR3 is TGTGCCAGCAGCTCTCGACTAGCGGGGGCCTTCACAGATACGCAGTATTTT.

The chain uses TRBV4-3 and TRBJ2-7, with D tentatively TRBD1 (5 bases). The CDR3 spans 13 residues. Germline CDR1 is LGHNA and CDR2 is YSLEER. Trimming removed 0 bases from V and 3 bases from J, with 6 bases in between. The DNA for the CDR3 is TGCGCCAGCAGCCAAGAAACAGGCTACGAGCAGTACTTC. Its protein is CASSQETGYEQYF.

V usage is TRBV29-1 and J usage is TRBJ2-1; 7 bases map to TRBD1. This CDR3 is 14 amino acids long. CDR1 and CDR2 from the germline V gene are SQVTM and ANQGSEA. With 2 bases clipped from V and 6 bases from J, the junction kept 7 bases outside the gene matches. For the CDR3, the DNA is TGCAGCGTTGAATTTGGTGCAGGGGGCAATGAGCAGTTCTTC. This sequence encodes CSVEFGAGGNEQFF.

This clone was detected once. The V and J genes are TRBV29-1 and TRBJ1-1; D remains ambiguous. Germline CDR1 is SQVTM and CDR2 is ANQGSEA. The CDR3 is 13 amino acids. The V and J ends lost 5 bases and 0 bases respectively, with 10 bases between them. Here the CDR3 reads CSVLPQVNTEAFF. CDR3 DNA sequence: TGCAGCGTTTTGCCCCAGGTGAACACTGAAGCTTTCTTT.

This sequence joins TRBV19 and TRBJ2-7; D is unresolved. From germline, CDR1 is LNHDA and CDR2 SQIVND (reference sequence). Between the trimmed V and J ends, which lost 3 bases and 0 bases, there was a span of 9 bases. The CDR3 spans 14 residues. CDR3 amino acids: CASSIVRDSYEQYF. CDR3 nucleotides: TGTGCCAGTAGTATCGTCAGAGACTCCTACGAGCAGTACTTC.

This clone was recorded only once. The J gene is TRBJ2-1, the V gene TRBV29-1; TRBD2 aligns across 8 bases. The CDR3 contains 13 residues. Losses at the gene ends were 5 bases for V and 2 bases for J; bases not matched to a gene: 2. The germline V gene has CDR1 SQVTM and CDR2 ANQGSEA. For the CDR3, the DNA is TGCAGCGTTCTCGGGGGGGCCTACAATGAGCAGTTCTTC. Translation: CSVLGGAYNEQFF.

This clone was seen just once. V usage is TRBV5-1 and J usage is TRBJ2-3; TRBD2 might be the D (6 bases). This CDR3 is 15 amino acids long. CDR1 and CDR2 from the germline V gene are SGHRS and YFSETQ. The germline V and J ends were trimmed by 3 bases and 6 bases, with 17 bases remaining between them. CDR3 sequence reads: CASSSSAGNSDTQYF. CDR3 sequence (DNA): TGCGCCAGCAGCTCCTCGGCGGGGAATTCCGATACGCAGTATTTT. Supplemented by reference TRBV5-1 and TRBJ2-3, the full variable domain reads KAGVTQTPRYLIKTRGQQVTLSCSPISGHRSVSWYQQTPGQGLQFLFEYFSETQRNKGNFPGRFSGRQFSNSRSEMNVSTLELGDSALYLCASSSSAGNSDTQYFGPGTRLTVL.

The chain joins TRBV29-1 to TRBJ2-7; unclear D gene. This CDR3 has 11 residues. Germline lookup yields CDR1 SQVTM and CDR2 ANQGSEA. Trimming left V 4 bases short and J 0 bases short, with 4 bases between. The CDR3 coding sequence is TGCAGCGTTGTAGACTCCTACGAGCAGTACTTC. This gives the protein CSVVDSYEQYF.

This clone was detected a few times. The J gene is TRBJ2-1, the V gene TRBV2; TRBD2 agrees at 7 bases. The CDR3 is 14 residues long. CDR1 and CDR2 (germline): SNHLY, FYNNEI. With 4 bases clipped from V and 7 bases from J, the junction kept 7 bases outside the gene matches. The chain's CDR3 is CASSVTGGENEQFF. DNA for the CDR3: TGTGCCAGCAGTGTCACGGGGGGAGAGAATGAGCAGTTCTTC.